This T cell receptor (beta chain) derives from a study of T cell responses to AZD1222 COVID-19 vaccine. General study findings and limits: Among the donors, most were white British and more were female, and clonal diversity was possibly underestimated. Vaccine-related CD4 TCRs covered spike, predominating at 160-218 and 743-854.

Only in-frame clones appear in the TCRdb table, and some are missing; sequencing was by immunoSEQ multiplex PCR. The sample lists about 92,000 clones; 85% to 90% were seen once. Regarding this clone: As yet, its antigen is unknown.

The sequences come from peripheral blood, collected on day 0 of AZD1222 vaccination. This TCR derives from an adult in good health.

The CDR3 reads CASRGQGTNTGELFF. In nucleotides, the CDR3 is TGTGCCAGCAGGGGACAGGGGACCAACACCGGGGAGCTGTTTTTT. The chain employs TRBV7-3 and TRBJ2-2, with TRBD1 identical over 10 bases. The CDR3 covers 15 residues. CDR1 SGHTA and CDR2 FQGTGA come from the germline V gene. J lost 2 bases, V lost 6 bases, and 3 bases had no gene match.